This TCR beta chain came from a study of shared clonotypes between healthy human individuals. Study in general: Researchers drew samples from two women and a few men aged 18 to 49. Whole-study results and caveats: Naive subsets generally exceeded memory subsets in estimated richness. Sequencing of the sorted subsets was shown by rarefaction to be incomplete despite large depth. Owing to a small donor count, the genetic and exposure-history diversity represented was limited.

Assay used: immunoSEQ multiplex PCR; TCRdb lists only in-frame clones, some missing. The sample contains 2 million or so clones, roughly 94% of which appear only once. This clone was counted once. No antigen is known for it. CDR1 is MNHEY, CDR2 SMNVEV, per germline (reference sequence). The CDR3 has 15 amino acids. V lost 6 bases and J lost 12; bases outside the gene matches: 14. The receptor was derived from a man aged 18 to 30 in good health. The specimen sequenced was naive CD4+ T cells sorted from blood. Noted subset: CD45RA+ positively selected. The genes are TRBV27 and TRBJ2-1; 10 nucleotides line up with TRBD2. The CDR3 DNA follows: TGTGCCAGCAGGCCCAATCTAGCGGGGGATTTCGGGCAGTTCTTC. Translated, it gives CASRPNLAGDFGQFF.